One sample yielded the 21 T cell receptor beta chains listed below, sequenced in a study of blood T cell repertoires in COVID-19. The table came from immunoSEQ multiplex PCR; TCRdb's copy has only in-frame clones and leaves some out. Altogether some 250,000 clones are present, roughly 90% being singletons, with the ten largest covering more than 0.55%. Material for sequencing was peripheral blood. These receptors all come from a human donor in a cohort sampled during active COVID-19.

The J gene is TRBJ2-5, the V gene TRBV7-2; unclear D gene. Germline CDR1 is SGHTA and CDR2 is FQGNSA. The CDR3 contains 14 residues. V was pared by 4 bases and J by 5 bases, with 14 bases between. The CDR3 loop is CASSSRSNGETQYF. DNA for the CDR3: TGTGCCAGCAGCTCCCGGAGCAACGGTGAGACCCAGTACTTC.

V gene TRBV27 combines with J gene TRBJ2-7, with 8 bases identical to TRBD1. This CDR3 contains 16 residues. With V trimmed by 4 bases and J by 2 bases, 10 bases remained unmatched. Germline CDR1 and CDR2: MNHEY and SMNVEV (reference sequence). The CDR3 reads CASSSSPGQGTYEQYF. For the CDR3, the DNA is TGTGCCAGCAGTTCCTCCCCTGGACAGGGCACCTACGAGCAGTACTTC.

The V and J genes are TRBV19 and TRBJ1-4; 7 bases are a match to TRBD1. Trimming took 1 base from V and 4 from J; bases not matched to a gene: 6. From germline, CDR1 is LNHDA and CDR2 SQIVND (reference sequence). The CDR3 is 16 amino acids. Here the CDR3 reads CASSIAGTAFNEKLFF. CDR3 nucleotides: TGTGCCAGTAGTATAGCCGGGACAGCTTTTAATGAAAAACTGTTTTTT.

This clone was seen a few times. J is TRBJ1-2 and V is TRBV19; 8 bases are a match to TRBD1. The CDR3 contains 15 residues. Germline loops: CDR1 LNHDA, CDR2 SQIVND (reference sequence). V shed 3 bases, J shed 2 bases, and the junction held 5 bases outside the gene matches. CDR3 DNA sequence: TGTGCCAGTAGTATTCCCTCAGGGGGCAACTATGGCTACACCTTC. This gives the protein CASSIPSGGNYGYTF.

The CDR3 spells CASSSRLAGMYEQYF. CDR3 nucleotides: TGTGCCAGCAGTTCCAGACTAGCGGGGATGTACGAGCAGTACTTC. The V and J genes are TRBV6-9 and TRBJ2-7, with 11 positions matching TRBD2. The trim removed 4 bases at V and 4 bases at J, leaving 6 bases unmatched. Germline V gives CDR1 MNHGY, CDR2 SVAAGI. The CDR3 contains 15 residues.

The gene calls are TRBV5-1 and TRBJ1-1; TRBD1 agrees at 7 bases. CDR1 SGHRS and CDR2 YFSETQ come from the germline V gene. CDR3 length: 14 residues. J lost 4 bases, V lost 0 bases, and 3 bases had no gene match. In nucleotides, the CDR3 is TGCGCCAGCAGCTTGGCCAGGGGGTTCACTGAAGCTTTCTTT. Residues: CASSLARGFTEAFF.

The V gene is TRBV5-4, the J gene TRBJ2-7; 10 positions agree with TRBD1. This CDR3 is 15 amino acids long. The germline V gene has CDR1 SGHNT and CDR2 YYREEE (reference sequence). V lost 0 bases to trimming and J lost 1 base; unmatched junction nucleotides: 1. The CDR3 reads CASSLGQGASYEQYF. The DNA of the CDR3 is TGTGCCAGCAGCTTGGGACAGGGGGCTTCCTACGAGCAGTACTTC.

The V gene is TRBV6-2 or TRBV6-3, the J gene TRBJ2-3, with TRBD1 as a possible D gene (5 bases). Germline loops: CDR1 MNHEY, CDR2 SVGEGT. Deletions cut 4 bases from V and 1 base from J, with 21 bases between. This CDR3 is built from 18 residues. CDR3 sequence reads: CASSFLLRQLLRTDTQYF. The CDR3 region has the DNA TGTGCCAGCAGTTTCCTTCTTCGACAGTTACTACGCACAGATACGCAGTATTTT.

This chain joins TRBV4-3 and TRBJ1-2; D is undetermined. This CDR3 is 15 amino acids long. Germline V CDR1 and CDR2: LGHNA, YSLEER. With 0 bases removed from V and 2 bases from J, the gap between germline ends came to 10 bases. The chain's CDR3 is CASSQEVERNYGYTF. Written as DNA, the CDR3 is TGCGCCAGCAGCCAAGAGGTAGAGCGAAACTATGGCTACACCTTC.

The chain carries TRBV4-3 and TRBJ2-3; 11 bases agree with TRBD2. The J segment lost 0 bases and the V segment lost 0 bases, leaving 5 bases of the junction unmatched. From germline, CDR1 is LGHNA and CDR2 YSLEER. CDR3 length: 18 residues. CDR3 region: CASSQEGLAVSSTDTQYF. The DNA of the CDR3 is TGCGCCAGCAGCCAAGAGGGACTAGCGGTCTCTAGCACAGATACGCAGTATTTT.

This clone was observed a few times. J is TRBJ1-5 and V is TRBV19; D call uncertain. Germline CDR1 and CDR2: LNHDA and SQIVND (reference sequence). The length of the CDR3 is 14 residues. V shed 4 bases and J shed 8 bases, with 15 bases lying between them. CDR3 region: CASSKVRHSEPQHF. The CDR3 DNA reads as TGTGCCAGTAGTAAGGTCAGGCACTCAGAGCCCCAGCATTTT.

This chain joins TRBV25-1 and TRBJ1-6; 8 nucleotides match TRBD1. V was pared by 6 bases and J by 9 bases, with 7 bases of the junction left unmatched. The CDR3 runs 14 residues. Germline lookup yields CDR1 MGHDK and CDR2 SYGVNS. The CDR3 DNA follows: TGTGCCAGCAGCCTCGGGACAGGTGCTTCACCCCTCCACTTT. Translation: CASSLGTGASPLHF.

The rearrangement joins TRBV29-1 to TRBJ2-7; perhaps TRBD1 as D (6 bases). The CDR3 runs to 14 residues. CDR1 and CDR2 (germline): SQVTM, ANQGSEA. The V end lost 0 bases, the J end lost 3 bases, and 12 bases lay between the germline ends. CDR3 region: CSVEDRRRGYEQYF. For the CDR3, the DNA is TGCAGCGTTGAAGATCGACGCAGGGGCTACGAGCAGTACTTC.

As DNA, the CDR3 is TGTGCCAGCAGCAAACTACCCCCCTACGAGCAGTACTTC. This codes for CASSKLPPYEQYF. The gene calls are TRBV12-3 or TRBV12-4 and TRBJ2-7, with D unresolved. The CDR3 is made up of 13 amino acids. V lost 6 bases to trimming and J lost 2 bases, with 11 bases between them.

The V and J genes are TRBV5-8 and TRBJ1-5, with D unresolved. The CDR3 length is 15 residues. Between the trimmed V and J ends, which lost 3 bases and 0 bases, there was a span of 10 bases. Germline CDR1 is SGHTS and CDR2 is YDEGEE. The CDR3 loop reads CASSSYIDSNQPQHF. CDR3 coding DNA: TGTGCCAGCAGCTCGTACATTGATAGCAATCAGCCCCAGCATTTT.

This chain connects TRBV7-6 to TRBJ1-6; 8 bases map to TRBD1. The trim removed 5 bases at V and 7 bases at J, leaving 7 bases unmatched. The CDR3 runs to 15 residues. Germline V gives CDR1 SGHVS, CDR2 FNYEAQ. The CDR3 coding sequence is TGTGCCAGCAGCCTTTGGGGACAGGAAAATTCACCCCTCCACTTT. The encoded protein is CASSLWGQENSPLHF.

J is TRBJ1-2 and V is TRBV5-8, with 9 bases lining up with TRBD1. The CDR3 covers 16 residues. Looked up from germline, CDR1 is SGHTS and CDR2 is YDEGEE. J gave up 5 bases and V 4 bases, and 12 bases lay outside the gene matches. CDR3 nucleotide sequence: TGTGCCAGCAGCAGATGGAGAGGACAGGGGATTTATGGCTACACCTTC. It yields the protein CASSRWRGQGIYGYTF.

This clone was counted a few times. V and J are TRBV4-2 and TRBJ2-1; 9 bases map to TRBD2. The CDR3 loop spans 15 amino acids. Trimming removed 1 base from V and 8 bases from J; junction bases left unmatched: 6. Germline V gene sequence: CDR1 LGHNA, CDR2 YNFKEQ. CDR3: CASSQGREGLDEQFF. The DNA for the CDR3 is TGTGCCAGCAGCCAAGGGCGGGAGGGCCTCGATGAGCAGTTCTTC.

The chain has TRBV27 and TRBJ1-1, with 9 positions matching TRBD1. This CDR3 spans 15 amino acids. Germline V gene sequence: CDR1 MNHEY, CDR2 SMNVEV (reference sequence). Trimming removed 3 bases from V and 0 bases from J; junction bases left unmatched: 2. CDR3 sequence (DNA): TGTGCCAGCAGTTTGGGACAGGGAATGAACACTGAAGCTTTCTTT. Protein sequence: CASSLGQGMNTEAFF.

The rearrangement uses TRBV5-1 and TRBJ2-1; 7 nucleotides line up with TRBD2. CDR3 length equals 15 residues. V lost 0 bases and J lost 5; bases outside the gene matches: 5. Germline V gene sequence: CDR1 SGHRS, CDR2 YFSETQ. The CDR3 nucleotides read TGCGCCAGCAGCTTGGCCGGGACTAAAAACAATGAGCAGTTCTTC. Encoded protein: CASSLAGTKNNEQFF.

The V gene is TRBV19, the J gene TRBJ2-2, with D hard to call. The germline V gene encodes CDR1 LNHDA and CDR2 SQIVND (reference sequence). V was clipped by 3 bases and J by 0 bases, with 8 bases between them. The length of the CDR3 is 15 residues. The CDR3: CASSIMAANTGELFF. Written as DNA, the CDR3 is TGTGCCAGTAGTATTATGGCAGCGAACACCGGGGAGCTGTTTTTT.